The 27 T cell receptor beta chains below come from one sample, sequenced in a study of cytomegalovirus exposure and HLA in healthy donors. The PCR contained 60 Vbeta and 13 Jbeta primers. The repertoire was sequenced with immunoSEQ multiplex PCR; TCRdb's copy has only in-frame clones and lacks some. The sample data list roughly 51,000 clones. Sequencing was done on a sample of PBMCs. The receptor set was obtained from a woman in her forties or fifties in good health and CMV-seropositive.

The V gene is TRBV6-5, the J gene TRBJ1-4, with TRBD1 matching 8 bases. Germline CDR1 is MNHEY and CDR2 is SVGAGI. V dropped 0 bases and J dropped 5; count of bases not matched to a gene: 2. The CDR3 covers 15 residues. The CDR3 here is CASSYSTGENEKLFF. The CDR3 DNA is TGTGCCAGCAGTTACTCGACAGGGGAGAATGAAAAACTGTTTTTT.

The chain has TRBV10-3 and TRBJ1-1; D is unresolved. The germline V and J ends were trimmed by 10 bases and 1 base, with 10 bases remaining between them. CDR1 is ENHRY, CDR2 SYGVKD, per germline. CDR3 length equals 12 residues. The CDR3 loop reads CATGYGNTEAFF. CDR3 sequence (DNA): TGTGCCACCGGGTACGGGAACACTGAAGCTTTCTTT.

The chain combines TRBV18 with TRBJ2-2; 8 bases map to TRBD2. CDR3 size: 15 residues. Germline assignment: CDR1 KGHSH and CDR2 LQKENI. J lost 6 bases, V lost 4 bases, and 7 bases had no gene match. The CDR3 DNA reads TGTGCCAGCTCACGGGATAGCGGGGCCTCCGGGGAGCTGTTTTTT. Translation: CASSRDSGASGELFF.

The genes are TRBV29-1 and TRBJ2-4, with 9 positions matching TRBD2. In germline, CDR1 is SQVTM, CDR2 ANQGSEA. The junction had 2 bases not matched to a gene; V was cut back by 2 bases and J by 0 bases. The CDR3 sequence is 15 residues long. In DNA, the CDR3 is TGCAGCGTTGAACCGGGACTAGCAGCCAAAAACATTCAGTACTTC. Translated, it gives CSVEPGLAAKNIQYF.

This sequence joins TRBV5-5 and TRBJ2-5, with a tentative D call TRBD1 (6 bases). The length of the CDR3 is 14 residues. CDR1 SGHKS and CDR2 YYEKEE come from the germline V gene (reference sequence). Between the trimmed V and J ends, which lost 0 bases and 4 bases, there was a span of 10 bases. CDR3 amino acids: CASSLASRGETQYF. Here the CDR3 DNA reads TGTGCCAGCAGCTTGGCCAGCAGGGGAGAGACCCAGTACTTC.

V usage is TRBV2 and J usage is TRBJ2-7, with 10 bases that match TRBD2. The junction had 5 bases not matched to a gene; V was cut back by 3 bases and J by 0 bases. The CDR3 is 16 amino acids. The germline V gene has CDR1 SNHLY and CDR2 FYNNEI. CDR3 region: CASSEGTSGTSYEQYF. The DNA of the CDR3 is TGTGCCAGCAGTGAGGGTACTAGCGGGACCTCCTACGAGCAGTACTTC.

CDR3 in DNA: TGTGCCAGCAGCTTGGTTGGGGCAGGCAATCAGCCCCAGCATTTT. It specifies CASSLVGAGNQPQHF. The chain uses TRBV7-8 and TRBJ1-5; D is possibly TRBD1 (5 bases). CDR1 SGHVS and CDR2 FQNEAQ come from the germline V gene. Trimming took off 3 bases at V and 2 bases at J, with 11 bases between the two ends. The CDR3 extends over 15 amino acids.

This chain uses TRBV7-8 with TRBJ2-2; 9 bases agree with TRBD2. Trimming took 5 bases from V and 1 from J; bases not matched to a gene: 5. This CDR3 spans 16 amino acids. CDR1 and CDR2 from the germline V gene are SGHVS and FQNEAQ. CDR3 in amino acids: CASSPIAGVNTGELFF. The CDR3 region has the DNA TGTGCCAGCAGCCCCATAGCGGGAGTGAACACCGGGGAGCTGTTTTTT.

The chain couples TRBV10-3 to TRBJ2-3; 7 positions match TRBD2. Germline V gene data show CDR1 as ENHRY and CDR2 as SYGVKD. V was clipped by 10 bases and J by 0 bases; unmatched bases: 7. The CDR3 loop spans 14 amino acids. CDR3 in amino acids: CATQAGLSTDTQYF. CDR3 nucleotide sequence: TGTGCCACCCAAGCGGGGTTAAGCACAGATACGCAGTATTTT.

The CDR3 coding sequence is TGTGCCAGCCAATCCGGGAGGATGACAGATACGCAGTATTTT. Protein: CASQSGRMTDTQYF. The chain couples TRBV28 to TRBJ2-3, with 7 positions matching TRBD2. Looked up from germline, CDR1 is MDHEN and CDR2 is SYDVKM. V was clipped by 8 bases and J by 3 bases; unmatched bases: 8. The CDR3 covers 14 residues.

The chain links TRBV28 to TRBJ1-4, with TRBD1 as a possible D gene (5 bases). V gave up 3 bases and J gave up 8 bases, with 13 bases separating them. The CDR3 loop spans 14 amino acids. The germline gives CDR1 MDHEN, CDR2 SYDVKM. The CDR3 spells CASSFNGAGEKLFF. CDR3 nucleotide sequence: TGTGCCAGCAGTTTTAATGGGGCCGGAGAAAAACTGTTTTTT.

The chain uses TRBV7-7 and TRBJ2-1, with D possibly TRBD2 on 5 matching bases. The CDR3 runs to 14 residues. The germline gives CDR1 SSHAT, CDR2 FNYEAQ (reference sequence). Trimming left V 0 bases short and J 5 bases short, with 8 bases between. The CDR3 DNA reads as TGTGCCAGCAGCTTAGCCGGGCGGGACAATGAGCAGTTCTTC. Its protein product is CASSLAGRDNEQFF.

V is TRBV30 and J is TRBJ1-1; D is perhaps TRBD1 (6 bases). The CDR3 loop spans 12 amino acids. Germline CDR1 is GTSNPN and CDR2 is SVGIG (reference sequence). Trimming took 3 bases from V and 10 from J, leaving 15 bases between them. Here the CDR3 reads CAWSQTGARAFF. CDR3 DNA sequence: TGTGCCTGGAGCCAGACAGGCGCCCGAGCTTTCTTT.

This sequence joins TRBV19 and TRBJ1-5; 8 bases line up with TRBD1. With V trimmed by 7 bases and J by 5 bases, 7 bases remained unmatched. Per germline, CDR1 LNHDA and CDR2 SQIVND (reference sequence). The CDR3 loop spans 14 amino acids. The CDR3 coding sequence is TGTGCCAGTACCCCGGGACAGGTCCATCAGCCCCAGCATTTT. Amino acids: CASTPGQVHQPQHF.

The chain links TRBV15 to TRBJ2-7; TRBD1 matches 9 bases. The CDR3 extends over 15 amino acids. Germline CDR1 and CDR2: LNHNV and YYDKDF (reference sequence). V shed 1 base, J shed 3 bases, and the junction held 4 bases outside the gene matches. This chain's CDR3 is CATSRAQGAVYEQYF. The CDR3 DNA sequence: TGTGCCACCAGCAGAGCACAGGGGGCGGTCTACGAGCAGTACTTC.

The chain combines TRBV6-6 with TRBJ1-5; perhaps TRBD1 as D (6 bases). CDR3 length: 13 residues. Per germline, CDR1 MNHNY and CDR2 SVGAGI (reference sequence). V gave up 4 bases and J gave up 9 bases, with 13 bases separating them. The CDR3 loop is CASSSGGPRPQHF. The CDR3 DNA is TGTGCCAGCAGTTCCGGGGGGCCAAGGCCCCAGCATTTT.

This chain uses TRBV7-9 with TRBJ2-7, with D hard to call. CDR1 and CDR2 from the germline V gene are SEHNR and FQNEAQ (reference sequence). Trimming took off 2 bases at V and 3 bases at J, with 5 bases between the two ends. This CDR3 comprises 12 residues. The CDR3 sequence: CASSLSGYEQYF. In nucleotides, the CDR3 is TGTGCCAGCAGCTTATCCGGCTACGAGCAGTACTTC. Filled out from reference TRBV7-9 and TRBJ2-7, the complete variable domain reads DTGVSQNPRHKITKRGQNVTFRCDPISEHNRLYWYRQTLGQGPEFLTYFQNEAQLEKSRLLSDRFSAERPKGSFSTLEIQRTEQGDSAMYLCASSLSGYEQYFGPGTRLTVT.

V and J are TRBV6-1 and TRBJ1-5; TRBD1 is a possible D gene (5 bases). This CDR3 spans 15 amino acids. Trimming took 6 bases from V and 2 from J, leaving 14 bases between them. CDR1 is MNHNS and CDR2 is SASEGT in the germline V gene. The CDR3: CASRARTGGNQPQHF. The CDR3 bases are TGTGCCAGCAGAGCCCGTACGGGGGGCAATCAGCCCCAGCATTTT.

The gene calls are TRBV2 and TRBJ2-7, with 7 bases matching TRBD1. CDR3 length: 15 residues. Germline V gives CDR1 SNHLY, CDR2 FYNNEI. Trimming took 2 bases from V and 9 from J; bases not matched to a gene: 13. The CDR3: CASSEYGTDSSRQYF. The CDR3 DNA reads TGTGCCAGCAGTGAATATGGGACAGATTCGTCTCGGCAGTACTTC. The complete variable domain, with remaining parts taken from reference TRBV2 and TRBJ2-7, reads EPEVTQTPSHQVTQMGQEVILRCVPISNHLYFYWYRQILGQKVEFLVSFYNNEISEKSEIFDDQFSVERPDGSNFTLKIRSTKLEDSAMYFCASSEYGTDSSRQYFGPGTRLTVT.

This sequence joins TRBV18 and TRBJ1-1; D is possibly TRBD1 (6 bases). The germline V gene encodes CDR1 KGHSH and CDR2 LQKENI. Trimming took 6 bases from V and 5 from J, leaving 16 bases between them. The CDR3 extends over 14 amino acids. This CDR3 reads CASSRPGAGTEAFF. DNA for the CDR3: TGTGCCAGCTCCCGTCCAGGGGCAGGGACTGAAGCTTTCTTT.

The genes are TRBV30 and TRBJ2-7, with TRBD1 matching over 8 bases. V gave up 5 bases and J gave up 5 bases; unmatched junction bases: 5. Per the germline V gene, CDR1 is GTSNPN and CDR2 is SVGIG (reference sequence). The CDR3 is 12 amino acids. CDR3 DNA sequence: TGTGCCTGGCGGACAGGGAGCCACGAGCAGTACTTC. It translates to CAWRTGSHEQYF.

The chain employs TRBV28 and TRBJ2-3; 11 bases map to TRBD1. After removal of 4 bases from V and 3 bases from J, the junction contained 6 bases not matched to a gene. CDR1 and CDR2 (germline): MDHEN, SYDVKM. The CDR3 is made up of 16 amino acids. CDR3: CASSSQGQGVTDTQYF. The CDR3 bases are TGTGCCAGCAGTTCACAGGGACAGGGGGTGACAGATACGCAGTATTTT. Full variable domain (missing parts from reference TRBV28 and TRBJ2-3): DVKVTQSSRYLVKRTGEKVFLECVQDMDHENMFWYRQDPGLGLRLIYFSYDVKMKEKGDIPEGYSVSREKKERFSLILESASTNQTSMYLCASSSQGQGVTDTQYFGPGTRLTVL.

The CDR3 here is CASSLYTGGGGTEAFF. Here the CDR3 DNA reads TGTGCCAGCAGCTTGTACACAGGGGGCGGTGGCACTGAAGCTTTCTTT. The rearrangement links TRBV5-6 to TRBJ1-1, with 9 bases aligning to TRBD1. From germline, CDR1 is SGHDT and CDR2 YYEEEE. The CDR3 is made up of 16 amino acids. V trimming: 1 base; J trimming: 4 bases; junction bases outside the gene matches: 8.

In the case of this clone: One end of the junction is discordant with germline, which a read error may explain. The rearrangement uses TRBV7-9 and TRBJ1-6, with unresolved D. The germline V gene has CDR1 SEHNR and CDR2 FQNEAQ (reference sequence). This CDR3 has 14 residues. CDR3 DNA sequence: TGTGCCAGCACCTTAGAACTAGGCAATTCACCCCTCCACTTT. Protein product: CASTLELGNSPLHF.

The CDR3 here is CASSIRRGGQETQYF. The CDR3 DNA reads TGTGCCAGTAGTATTAGGCGGGGGGGCCAAGAGACCCAGTACTTC. The chain recombines TRBV19 with TRBJ2-5, with 9 bases identical to TRBD2. Germline loops: CDR1 LNHDA, CDR2 SQIVND (reference sequence). There are 15 residues in the CDR3. The junction had 3 bases not matched to a gene; V was cut back by 3 bases and J by 1 base.

The rearrangement joins TRBV4-3 to TRBJ1-4; 8 bases align to TRBD1. The CDR3 is 14 amino acids. Trimming took 3 bases from V and 7 from J; bases not matched to a gene: 4. The germline CDR1 and CDR2 sequences are LGHNA and YSLEER. The CDR3 protein is CASSHTGGGEKLFF. The CDR3 coding sequence is TGCGCCAGCAGCCACACAGGGGGTGGTGAAAAACTGTTTTTT.

The gene calls are TRBV28 and TRBJ2-1; TRBD2 aligns across 16 bases. Germline V gene sequence: CDR1 MDHEN, CDR2 SYDVKM. This CDR3 has 18 residues. The V gene end was trimmed by 3 bases and the J gene end by 0 bases; junction bases not matched to a gene: 2. The CDR3 loop reads CASSLGLAGGSSYNEQFF. CDR3 coding DNA: TGTGCCAGCAGTTTGGGACTAGCGGGAGGGAGCTCCTACAATGAGCAGTTCTTC.